The 13 T cell receptor beta chains presented below share a single source sample, sequenced in a study of shared clonotypes between healthy human individuals. This table comes from immunoSEQ multiplex PCR, and its TCRdb copy is limited to in-frame clones, with some not included. In the table there are 1.4 million to 1.5 million clones, about 96% of which are singletons. Sequenced input: naive CD4+ T cells sorted from blood. Subset noted: CD45RA+ positively selected. All receptors derive from a man aged 30-40 years in good health.

The V gene is TRBV10-3, the J gene TRBJ2-3; 10 bases are shared with TRBD2. Germline V gene sequence: CDR1 ENHRY, CDR2 SYGVKD. V dropped 0 bases and J dropped 6; count of bases not matched to a gene: 3. The CDR3 spans 15 residues. DNA of the CDR3: TGTGCCATCAGTGAGTCGCTAGCGGGAGCCGATACGCAGTATTTT. Translating it yields CAISESLAGADTQYF.

The chain links TRBV6-5 to TRBJ1-1; D gene uncertain. Per the germline V gene, CDR1 is MNHEY and CDR2 is SVGAGI. With 8 bases removed from V and 1 base from J, the gap between germline ends came to 14 bases. CDR3 length equals 14 residues. DNA for the CDR3: TGTGCCAGCCTGATTCGTACAAGGAACACTGAAGCTTTCTTT. This translates into CASLIRTRNTEAFF.

V is TRBV27 and J is TRBJ2-3, with 10 bases identical to TRBD2. CDR1 is MNHEY and CDR2 is SMNVEV in the germline V gene (reference sequence). V lost 2 bases and J lost 3; bases outside the gene matches: 8. The CDR3 loop spans 17 amino acids. CDR3 sequence: CASSLPPLAGFTDTQYF. CDR3 in DNA: TGTGCCAGCAGTTTACCCCCACTAGCGGGATTTACAGATACGCAGTATTTT.

The rearrangement uses TRBV10-3 and TRBJ2-7; unclear D gene. This CDR3 has 14 amino acids. Germline V CDR1 and CDR2: ENHRY, SYGVKD. Trimming stripped 2 bases from V and 7 bases from J, with 15 bases between. For the CDR3, the DNA is TGTGCCATCAGTGAGAATCTCGTGTCTCTGGAGCAGTACTTC. It is translated as CAISENLVSLEQYF.

The table lists this clone with a few counts. Different DNA sequences within this sample yield the same CDR3. CDR3 sequence: CASSVVGASTDTQYF. The CDR3 nucleotides read TGTGCCAGCAGCGTAGTAGGGGCTAGCACAGATACGCAGTATTTT. The V gene is TRBV9, the J gene TRBJ2-3; TRBD1 is a possible D gene (5 bases). In germline, CDR1 is SGDLS, CDR2 YYNGEE. This CDR3 is built from 15 residues. V shed 0 bases and J shed 0 bases, with 8 bases lying between them.

The rearrangement joins TRBV19 to TRBJ2-1; TRBD2 matches at 12 bases. CDR1 is LNHDA, CDR2 SQIVND, per germline (reference sequence). This CDR3 has 15 amino acids. Losses at the gene ends were 6 bases for V and 5 bases for J; bases not matched to a gene: 5. CDR3 in amino acids: CASRGWTSGNNEQFF. As DNA, the CDR3 is TGTGCCAGTAGGGGGTGGACTAGCGGGAACAATGAGCAGTTCTTC. Drawing the rest from reference TRBV19 and TRBJ2-1, the complete variable domain is DGGITQSPKYLFRKEGQNVTLSCEQNLNHDAMYWYRQDPGQGLRLIYYSQIVNDFQKGDIAEGYSVSREKKESFPLTVTSAQKNPTAFYLCASRGWTSGNNEQFFGPGTRLTVL.

This chain uses TRBV28 with TRBJ1-2; the D is unclear. Per germline, CDR1 MDHEN and CDR2 SYDVKM. Trimming stripped 5 bases from V and 4 bases from J, with 17 bases between. The CDR3 extends over 15 amino acids. The CDR3 bases are TGTGCCAGCAGTCCAACACCGACTTCTTCCTATGGCTACACCTTC. It is translated as CASSPTPTSSYGYTF.

The rearrangement uses TRBV6-5 and TRBJ2-3; D perhaps matches TRBD2 (5 bases). Trimming took off 2 bases at V and 0 bases at J, with 9 bases between the two ends. The V gene's germline CDR1 is MNHEY and CDR2 SVGAGI. The CDR3 length is 15 residues. The CDR3 reads CASSYNSDSTDTQYF. CDR3 in DNA: TGTGCCAGCAGTTACAATAGCGATAGCACAGATACGCAGTATTTT.

This rearrangement joins TRBV28 to TRBJ1-1; 9 positions agree with TRBD1. Per the germline V gene, CDR1 is MDHEN and CDR2 is SYDVKM. The length of the CDR3 is 12 residues. The trim removed 2 bases at V and 10 bases at J, leaving 2 bases unmatched. As DNA, the CDR3 is TGTGCCAGCAGTTTAACAGGGGGCGTAGCTTTCTTT. Protein sequence: CASSLTGGVAFF.

V and J are TRBV7-3 and TRBJ2-1; 7 bases fit TRBD1. The CDR3 is made up of 13 amino acids. Losses at the gene ends were 6 bases for V and 5 bases for J; bases not matched to a gene: 4. Germline V lookup: CDR1 SGHTA, CDR2 FQGTGA. CDR3 in amino acids: CASSSGTDNEQFF. The CDR3 DNA sequence: TGTGCCAGCAGTTCCGGGACAGACAATGAGCAGTTCTTC.

The chain recombines TRBV5-4 with TRBJ2-1; 8 nucleotides align to TRBD2. This CDR3 region has 15 residues. In germline, CDR1 is SGHNT, CDR2 YYREEE (reference sequence). V lost 0 bases and J lost 1; bases outside the gene matches: 0. The DNA for the CDR3 is TGTGCCAGCAGCTTGGTAGCGGGATCCTACAATGAGCAGTTCTTC. Translating it yields CASSLVAGSYNEQFF. The full variable domain, its missing parts supplied by reference TRBV5-4 and TRBJ2-1, is ETGVTQSPTHLIKTRGQQVTLRCSSQSGHNTVSWYQQALGQGPQFIFQYYREEENGRGNFPPRFSGLQFPNYSSELNVNALELDDSALYLCASSLVAGSYNEQFFGPGTRLTVL.

The rearrangement joins TRBV18 to TRBJ1-5, with D perhaps matching TRBD1 (6 bases). The CDR3 extends over 15 amino acids. CDR1 and CDR2 (germline): KGHSH, LQKENI. The V and J ends lost 3 bases and 7 bases respectively, with 16 bases between them. For the CDR3, the DNA is TGTGCCAGCTCACCTGGGGCAGGGGTCGGGCAGCCCCAGCATTTT. It codes for CASSPGAGVGQPQHF.

The chain combines TRBV7-2 with TRBJ2-1; D is perhaps TRBD1 or TRBD2 (5 bases each). The CDR3 has 15 amino acids. The V gene's germline CDR1 is SGHTA and CDR2 FQGNSA. V was clipped by 8 bases and J by 6 bases, with 20 bases between them. The CDR3 protein is CASLRDRRRGNEQFF. The DNA of the CDR3 is TGTGCCAGCTTACGGGACCGTCGTAGGGGCAATGAGCAGTTCTTC.